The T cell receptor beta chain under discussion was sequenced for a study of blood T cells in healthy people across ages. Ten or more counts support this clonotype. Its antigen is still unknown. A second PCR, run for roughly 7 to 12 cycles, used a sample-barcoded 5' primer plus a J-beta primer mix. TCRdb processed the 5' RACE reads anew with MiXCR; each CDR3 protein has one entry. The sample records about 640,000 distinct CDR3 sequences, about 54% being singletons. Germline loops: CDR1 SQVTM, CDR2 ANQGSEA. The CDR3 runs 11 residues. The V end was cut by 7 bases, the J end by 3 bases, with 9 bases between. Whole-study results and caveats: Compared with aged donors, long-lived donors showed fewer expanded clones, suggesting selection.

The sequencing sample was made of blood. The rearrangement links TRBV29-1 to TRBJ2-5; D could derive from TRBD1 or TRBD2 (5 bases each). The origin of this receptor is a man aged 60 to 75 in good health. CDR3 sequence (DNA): TGCAGCGCTGGGGGTGAAGAGACCCAGTACTTC. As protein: CSAGGEETQYF.